This is a list of T cell receptor beta chains from one sample in a study of CD8 T cells in ankylosing spondylitis. TCRdb passed the 5' RACE reads through MiXCR, listing each CDR3 protein once. This sample yields about 130,000 distinct CDR3 sequences, of which roughly 15% are seen a single time; 2.5% to 3% belongs to the top ten. The sequenced sample was blood, either unsorted or a sorted T cell fraction (not recorded which). The receptors come from a female donor with ankylosing spondylitis or in good health (not recorded which). CDR3s include the opening cysteine and the closing phenylalanine or tryptophan. D genes are given only for firm matches. Part of the rows lack a size; the others show once, few, many or a class for expanded clones.

clone_size | j_call | v_call | d_call | cdr3_aa | cdr3_nt
- | TRBJ1-1 | TRBV5-1 | - | CASSSWNTEAFF | TGCGCCAGCAGTTCTTGGAACACTGAAGCTTTCTTT
many | TRBJ2-2 | TRBV4-1 | - | CASSQLPAGELFF | TGCGCCAGCAGCCAGCTCCCCGCCGGGGAGCTGTTTTTT
few | TRBJ2-3 | TRBV27 | - | CASSLSGIGTDTQYF | TGTGCCAGCAGTTTGTCTGGGATTGGCACAGATACGCAGTATTTT
- | TRBJ2-7 | TRBV7-9 | - | CASSPSGGYEQYF | TGTGCCAGCAGCCCGAGCGGAGGCTACGAGCAGTACTTC
- | TRBJ2-3 | TRBV20-1 | TRBD2 | CSARASGRGDTQYF | TGCAGTGCTAGAGCTAGCGGGAGGGGAGATACGCAGTATTTT
few | TRBJ2-3 | TRBV27 | - | CASRLWVTDTQYF | TGTGCCAGCAGACTTTGGGTTACAGATACGCAGTATTTT
many | TRBJ2-7 | TRBV7-6 | TRBD1 | CASSKQGASSYEQYF | TGTGCCAGCAGCAAACAGGGGGCTAGCTCCTACGAGCAGTACTTC
- | TRBJ2-1 | TRBV7-6 | TRBD1 | CASSLATGVNYHSEQFF | TGTGCCAGCAGCTTAGCGACAGGGGTGAATTATCACAGTGAGCAGTTCTTC
many | TRBJ2-1 | TRBV19 | - | CASSQGNHNEQFF | TGTGCCAGTAGTCAGGGGAACCACAATGAGCAGTTCTTC
few | TRBJ2-4 | TRBV7-9 | - | CASSLVSGIQYF | TGTGCCAGCAGCTTAGTCTCGGGCATTCAGTACTTC
- | TRBJ2-2 | TRBV5-1 | - | CASSLTGDGELFF | TGCGCCAGCAGCTTGACGGGAGACGGGGAGCTGTTTTTT
many | TRBJ2-1 | TRBV5-1 | - | CASSLARGNEQFF | TGCGCCAGCAGCTTGGCACGGGGGAATGAGCAGTTCTTC
many | TRBJ1-1 | TRBV2 | - | CASSDQGRTEAFF | TGTGCCAGCAGTGACCAGGGGAGGACTGAAGCTTTCTTT
- | TRBJ2-7 | TRBV6-6 | - | CASSKTDGYEQYF | TGTGCCAGCAGTAAGACGGACGGGTACGAGCAGTACTTC
many | TRBJ2-7 | TRBV5-1 | - | CASSLRSMLLYEQYF | TGCGCCAGCAGCTTGCGTTCCATGCTCCTCTACGAGCAGTACTTC
many | TRBJ2-7 | TRBV7-8 | - | CASSLGTSLYEQYF | TGTGCCAGCAGCTTAGGCACTAGTTTGTACGAGCAGTACTTC
many | TRBJ2-3 | TRBV15 | TRBD1 | CATSTGGVEVLDTQYF | TGTGCCACCAGCACAGGGGGCGTTGAGGTTTTGGATACGCAGTATTTT
few | TRBJ2-7 | TRBV20-1 | TRBD1 | CSSQGAGEQYF | TGCAGCTCACAGGGGGCGGGGGAGCAGTACTTC
- | TRBJ2-1 | TRBV12-3/TRBV12-4 | - | CASSLSLHNEQFF | TGTGCCAGCAGTTTATCGCTACACAATGAGCAGTTCTTC
few | TRBJ2-3 | TRBV20-1 | TRBD2 | CSARDLASGSTDTQYF | TGCAGTGCTAGAGATCTGGCTAGCGGTAGCACAGATACGCAGTATTTT
- | TRBJ2-2 | TRBV2 | TRBD1 | CASSYRGRTGELFF | TGTGCCAGCAGCTACAGGGGTCGGACCGGGGAGCTGTTTTTT
few | TRBJ1-4 | TRBV6-6 | - | CASSPRVGEKLFF | TGTGCCAGCAGCCCCCGGGTGGGCGAAAAACTGTTTTTT
many | TRBJ2-5 | TRBV5-1 | - | CASSPGPQETQYF | TGCGCCAGCAGCCCCGGGCCACAAGAGACCCAGTACTTC
few | TRBJ1-1 | TRBV30 | - | CAWSVRGITEAFF | TGTGCCTGGAGTGTACGAGGGATCACTGAAGCTTTCTTT
few | TRBJ2-3 | TRBV12-3/TRBV12-4 | - | CASSGQNTDTQYF | TGTGCCAGCAGCGGACAGAACACAGATACGCAGTATTTT
many | TRBJ1-6 | TRBV12-3/TRBV12-4 | - | CASGLGQINSPLHF | TGTGCCAGCGGATTAGGACAGATTAATTCACCCCTCCACTTT
- | TRBJ2-5 | TRBV7-8 | TRBD2 | CASSPRLAQETQYF | TGTGCCAGCAGCCCTAGACTAGCCCAAGAGACCCAGTACTTC
many | TRBJ2-2 | TRBV6-6 | - | CASSHRGTGELFF | TGTGCCAGCAGCCATAGGGGCACCGGGGAGCTGTTTTTT
many | TRBJ1-1 | TRBV5-1 | TRBD1 | CASRPTGAGGNTEAFF | TGCGCCAGCAGGCCAACAGGGGCCGGGGGGAACACTGAAGCTTTCTTT
few | TRBJ1-3 | TRBV18 | TRBD1 | CASSPGTGENTIYF | TGTGCCAGCTCACCAGGGACAGGGGAAAACACCATATATTTT
- | TRBJ2-1 | TRBV29-1 | TRBD2 | CSVDSSGSSYNEQFF | TGCAGCGTTGATTCTAGCGGGAGCTCCTACAATGAGCAGTTCTTC
- | TRBJ1-4 | TRBV6-1 | TRBD1 | CASTSPGTGNEKLFF | TGTGCCAGCACCTCCCCCGGGACAGGGAATGAAAAACTGTTTTTT
- | TRBJ1-1 | TRBV29-1 | - | CSVVANTEAFF | TGCAGCGTTGTGGCGAACACTGAAGCTTTCTTT
many | TRBJ1-1 | TRBV27 | TRBD1 | CASSLSIVDRGFEAFF | TGTGCCAGCAGTTTATCGATCGTGGACAGGGGATTTGAAGCTTTCTTT
many | TRBJ1-1 | TRBV5-1 | - | CASSDGTENTEAFF | TGCGCCAGCAGCGATGGGACGGAGAACACTGAAGCTTTCTTT
- | TRBJ1-2 | TRBV7-2 | - | CASSHDRPRAGHGYTF | TGTGCCAGCAGTCACGACAGGCCTAGGGCCGGGCATGGCTACACCTTC
- | TRBJ1-1 | TRBV10-3 | - | CAIKDLNTEAFF | TGTGCCATCAAGGATTTGAACACTGAAGCTTTCTTT